These 16 T cell receptor beta chains were sequenced from one sample in a study of blood T cell repertoires in COVID-19. The repertoire was sequenced with immunoSEQ multiplex PCR; TCRdb's copy has only in-frame clones and lacks some. The repertoire holds about 350,000 clones, with around nine tenths as singletons. Sequencing used peripheral blood. Receptors were obtained from a woman aged 70 to 79 with COVID-19, enrolled during active disease.

This CDR3 reads CASTSTKAGTQYF. CDR3 DNA sequence: TGTGCCAGCACCTCGACGAAAGCGGGGACCCAGTACTTC. The rearrangement links TRBV3-1 (or the pseudogene TRBV3-2) to TRBJ2-5; weak D call: TRBD2 (6 bases). Trimming stripped 7 bases from V and 7 bases from J, with 16 bases between. From germline, CDR1 is LGHDT and CDR2 YNNKEL (reference sequence). This CDR3 has 13 residues.

The rearrangement uses TRBV6-5 and TRBJ2-1; 9 nucleotides align to TRBD2. Germline CDR1 MNHEY, CDR2 SVGAGI. The CDR3 totals 14 residues. With 7 bases clipped from V and 4 bases from J, the junction kept 5 bases outside the gene matches. The CDR3 loop reads CASIGGGGYNEQFF. CDR3 nucleotides: TGTGCCAGCATAGGCGGGGGGGGTTACAATGAGCAGTTCTTC.

The chain has TRBV7-2 and TRBJ1-2; 7 nucleotides align to TRBD1. V lost 4 bases and J lost 3; bases outside the gene matches: 2. CDR3 length: 13 residues. Per germline, CDR1 SGHTA and CDR2 FQGNSA. The chain's CDR3 is CASSYDRDYGYTF. CDR3 coding DNA: TGTGCCAGCAGCTACGACAGGGACTATGGCTACACCTTC.

The chain links TRBV10-3 to TRBJ1-2; 11 nucleotides align to TRBD1. This CDR3 is 14 amino acids long. Per germline, CDR1 ENHRY and CDR2 SYGVKD. Losses at the gene ends were 6 bases for V and 5 bases for J; bases not matched to a gene: 5. CDR3 nucleotide sequence: TGTGCCATCAGCGACGGGACAGGGGGATATGGCTACACCTTC. It specifies CAISDGTGGYGYTF.

This chain joins TRBV9 and TRBJ2-2, with D possibly TRBD1 on 6 matching bases. CDR3 length: 16 residues. V was cut by 6 bases and J by 0 bases, with 15 bases left in between. Germline CDR1 is SGDLS and CDR2 is YYNGEE. CDR3 sequence reads: CASTQMGHSNTGELFF. The CDR3 coding sequence is TGTGCCAGCACCCAGATGGGACATTCGAACACCGGGGAGCTGTTTTTT.

This chain connects TRBV5-1 to TRBJ1-5, with 7 bases lining up with TRBD1. V was clipped by 0 bases and J by 4 bases; unmatched bases: 1. CDR1 is SGHRS, CDR2 YFSETQ, per germline. The CDR3 is 14 residues long. CDR3 region: CASSLEGQNQPQHF. DNA for the CDR3: TGCGCCAGCAGCTTGGAGGGACAGAATCAGCCCCAGCATTTT.

This chain connects TRBV24-1 to TRBJ2-3; 10 bases are shared with TRBD1. CDR1 and CDR2 from the germline V gene are KGHDR and SFDVKD. The V gene end was trimmed by 5 bases and the J gene end by 5 bases; junction bases not matched to a gene: 3. The CDR3 totals 14 residues. The DNA of the CDR3 is TGTGCCACCAGTGGACAGGGGGCCGTAGATACGCAGTATTTT. It yields the protein CATSGQGAVDTQYF.

The gene calls are TRBV18 and TRBJ1-3; D remains unclear. Germline V gene lookup returns CDR1 KGHSH and CDR2 LQKENI. V gave up 2 bases and J gave up 4 bases, with 15 bases separating them. This CDR3 has 16 amino acids. The CDR3 here is CASSPSPTLEGNTIYF. CDR3 sequence (DNA): TGTGCCAGCTCACCAAGCCCCACCCTTGAGGGAAACACCATATATTTT.

The chain couples TRBV19 to TRBJ2-5; weak D call: TRBD1 (7 bases). The CDR3 totals 17 residues. Germline lookup yields CDR1 LNHDA and CDR2 SQIVND (reference sequence). V was trimmed by 0 bases and J by 5 bases, leaving 19 bases between them. CDR3 sequence reads: CASSIDRTPGGGETQYF. The DNA of the CDR3 is TGTGCCAGTAGTATAGATCGGACCCCAGGGGGAGGTGAGACCCAGTACTTC.

The chain links TRBV11-2 to TRBJ2-2; 8 bases align to TRBD1. Per germline, CDR1 SGHAT and CDR2 FQNNGV. The CDR3 length is 15 residues. V lost 5 bases to trimming and J lost 9 bases; unmatched junction nucleotides: 11. The CDR3 is CASSAGQDGRRELFF. The CDR3 nucleotides are TGTGCCAGCAGCGCGGGACAGGATGGAAGGAGGGAGCTGTTTTTT.

The V gene is TRBV28, the J gene TRBJ1-1; D possibly corresponds to TRBD1 (6 bases). CDR1 and CDR2 from the germline V gene are MDHEN and SYDVKM. This CDR3 has 15 amino acids. Trimming took 2 bases from V and 6 from J, leaving 16 bases between them. The CDR3 nucleotides are TGTGCCAGCAGTTTAAACAGGGACGAGTCTTCTGAAGCTTTCTTT. This gives the protein CASSLNRDESSEAFF.

The chain carries TRBV28 and TRBJ2-7; D is perhaps TRBD2 (6 bases). Trimming took off 8 bases at V and 5 bases at J, with 16 bases between the two ends. The germline gives CDR1 MDHEN, CDR2 SYDVKM. This CDR3 comprises 13 residues. This CDR3 is CASRGRGKHEQYF. The CDR3 bases are TGTGCCAGCCGAGGCCGGGGGAAGCACGAGCAGTACTTC.

The chain uses TRBV5-1 and TRBJ2-3; D possibly corresponds to TRBD2 (6 bases). V lost 4 bases and J 3 bases, leaving 12 bases between the germline ends. This CDR3 has 14 amino acids. Per germline, CDR1 SGHRS and CDR2 YFSETQ. The CDR3 is CASSQAGTTDTQYF. CDR3 in DNA: TGCGCCAGCAGCCAGGCCGGGACTACAGATACGCAGTATTTT.

The rearrangement links TRBV2 to TRBJ1-2; unclear D gene. In germline, CDR1 is SNHLY, CDR2 FYNNEI. V lost 7 bases and J lost 6, with 18 bases in between. This CDR3 spans 14 amino acids. CDR3 sequence reads: CASKGSLGGDGYTF. The CDR3 DNA reads as TGTGCCAGCAAGGGCAGTCTAGGCGGGGATGGCTACACCTTC.

The chain has TRBV2 and TRBJ1-1; a weak D match, TRBD1 (6 bases). The CDR3 totals 13 residues. The V end lost 6 bases, the J end lost 9 bases, and 17 bases lay between the germline ends. Germline CDR1 and CDR2: SNHLY and FYNNEI. CDR3 in DNA: TGTGCCAGCAGCCCACACGGACAGAATAAAGCTTTCTTT. Protein sequence: CASSPHGQNKAFF.

This chain joins TRBV4-2 and TRBJ2-1, with TRBD2 identical over 9 bases. The J segment lost 7 bases and the V segment lost 0 bases, leaving 7 bases of the junction unmatched. This CDR3 is 16 amino acids long. The germline V gene encodes CDR1 LGHNA and CDR2 YNFKEQ. CDR3 bases: TGTGCCAGCAGCCAAGATGTGGCGGGGGGGCCGAATGAGCAGTTCTTC. It encodes CASSQDVAGGPNEQFF.